This TCR beta chain was sequenced in a study of blood T cell repertoires in COVID-19. Study at large: Acute-phase and convalescent COVID-19 samples originated in the United States, Italy and Spain. In each case, the material was cDNA or gDNA derived from T cells, B-cell-depleted T cells, or PBMCs.

Sequencing was performed with immunoSEQ multiplex PCR; in TCRdb, only in-frame clones are kept and a portion is missing. The sample has 150,000 to 200,000 clones, around 83% seen once. Deletions cut 3 bases from V and 0 bases from J, with 10 bases between. Germline CDR1 SGHRS, CDR2 YFSETQ. This CDR3 comprises 15 residues. Patients of the Seattle cohort, enrolled during active infection, were followed longitudinally. Sequenced input: peripheral blood. This chain connects TRBV5-1 to TRBJ2-1, with unresolved D. This clonotype was obtained from a woman between 70 and 85 years old with COVID-19, enrolled during active disease. CDR3 region: CASSYLYSSYNEQFF. The DNA of the CDR3 is TGCGCCAGCAGCTACCTCTACAGCTCCTACAATGAGCAGTTCTTC.